The 9 T cell receptor beta chains given below trace back to one sample, sequenced in a study of cytomegalovirus exposure and HLA in healthy donors. 60 Vbeta and 13 Jbeta primers were used in PCR. TCRdb keeps only in-frame clones here, not all; method: immunoSEQ multiplex PCR. Among roughly 120,000 clones listed, approximately 79% were seen once. Sequences were obtained from PBMCs. Receptor source: a man between 50 and 59 years old in good health and CMV-seropositive.

The genes are TRBV6-5 and TRBJ1-2; D uncertain. Trimming removed 0 bases at V and 0 bases at J, with 11 bases between. There are 16 residues in the CDR3. Germline V gene sequence: CDR1 MNHEY, CDR2 SVGAGI. The CDR3 DNA follows: TGTGCCAGCAGTTACTCGACCGGGGAGACTAACTATGGCTACACCTTC. This encodes CASSYSTGETNYGYTF.

The V call is TRBV4-2, the J call TRBJ1-1; D unresolved. The CDR3 is 16 amino acids. Per germline, CDR1 LGHNA and CDR2 YNFKEQ. The V and J ends lost 0 bases and 0 bases respectively, with 11 bases between them. The CDR3 sequence: CASSQETGGMNTEAFF. The CDR3 DNA is TGTGCCAGCAGCCAAGAAACCGGAGGGATGAACACTGAAGCTTTCTTT.

This sequence joins TRBV27 and TRBJ2-3, with TRBD2 matching 7 bases. CDR1 MNHEY and CDR2 SMNVEV come from the germline V gene (reference sequence). This CDR3 has 18 residues. V trimming: 6 bases; J trimming: 1 base; junction bases outside the gene matches: 16. This chain's CDR3 is CASSPILWLAEGTDTQYF. The CDR3, as DNA: TGTGCCAGCAGCCCTATCCTGTGGCTAGCGGAGGGCACAGATACGCAGTATTTT.

This clone was seen more than once but under ten times. V and J are TRBV11-2 and TRBJ1-1; no firm D call. The V gene lost 1 base and the J gene lost 0 bases, with 6 bases spanning the gap. Germline loops: CDR1 SGHAT, CDR2 FQNNGV. The CDR3 loop spans 14 amino acids. The CDR3 DNA follows: TGTGCCAGCAGCTTAGGCAGGCTGAACACTGAAGCTTTCTTT. This translates into CASSLGRLNTEAFF.

The V and J genes are TRBV30 and TRBJ2-3; TRBD2 aligns across 9 bases. With 8 bases clipped from V and 1 base from J, the junction kept 10 bases outside the gene matches. The CDR3 consists of 15 residues. Germline assignment: CDR1 GTSNPN and CDR2 SVGIG (reference sequence). As DNA, the CDR3 is TGTGCCGGCGGGCTGAGCGGGGGGCGCACAGATACGCAGTATTTT. This encodes CAGGLSGGRTDTQYF.

This sequence joins TRBV10-1 and TRBJ1-1; D may be TRBD1 (5 bases). Germline CDR1 WNHNN, CDR2 SYGVQD (reference sequence). This CDR3 spans 17 amino acids. The germline V and J ends were trimmed by 8 bases and 0 bases, with 22 bases remaining between them. CDR3 DNA sequence: TGCGCCAGCTATGCCAGACGACAGCTAGAAATGAACACTGAAGCTTTCTTT. This encodes CASYARRQLEMNTEAFF.

This clone came up a few times. J is TRBJ2-1 and V is TRBV11-2; no definite D call. CDR3 size: 14 residues. Germline loops: CDR1 SGHAT, CDR2 FQNNGV. V was shortened by 7 bases and J by 2 bases, with 12 bases between the two germline ends. CDR3 in DNA: TGTGCCAGCATGAGGCGCCTAACCTACAATGAGCAGTTCTTC. Encoded protein: CASMRRLTYNEQFF.

The chain combines TRBV28 with TRBJ1-5; maybe TRBD1 (5 bases). Looked up from germline, CDR1 is MDHEN and CDR2 is SYDVKM. Trimming cost V 3 bases and J 1 base, with 10 bases left between them. CDR3 length: 15 residues. The CDR3: CASSLVGGSNQPQHF. The CDR3 DNA is TGTGCCAGCAGTTTGGTTGGGGGGAGCAATCAGCCCCAGCATTTT.

The chain joins TRBV5-1 to TRBJ2-5; 10 bases align to TRBD1. CDR3 size: 16 residues. Germline V gene sequence: CDR1 SGHRS, CDR2 YFSETQ. J was trimmed by 5 bases and V by 4 bases; bases with no gene match: 11. CDR3 nucleotides: TGCGCCAGCAGCCGGCGGACAGGGGGTGTCGATGAGACCCAGTACTTC. Translated: CASSRRTGGVDETQYF.